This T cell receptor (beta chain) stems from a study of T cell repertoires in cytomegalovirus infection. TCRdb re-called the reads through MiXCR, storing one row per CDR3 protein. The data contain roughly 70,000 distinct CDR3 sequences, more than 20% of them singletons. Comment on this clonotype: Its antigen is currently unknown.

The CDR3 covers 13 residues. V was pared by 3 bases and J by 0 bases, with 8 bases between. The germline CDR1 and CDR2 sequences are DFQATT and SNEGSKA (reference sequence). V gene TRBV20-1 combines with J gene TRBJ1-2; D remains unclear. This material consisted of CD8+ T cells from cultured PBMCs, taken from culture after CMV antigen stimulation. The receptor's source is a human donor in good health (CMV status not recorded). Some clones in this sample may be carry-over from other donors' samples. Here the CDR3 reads CSARDPSNYGYTF. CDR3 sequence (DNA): TGCAGTGCTAGGGACCCTTCTAACTATGGCTACACCTTC.